This T cell receptor (beta chain) originates from a study of blood T cell repertoires in COVID-19. The CDR3 has 14 amino acids. In germline, CDR1 is LNHDA, CDR2 SQIVND (reference sequence). V was shortened by 2 bases and J by 6 bases, with 11 bases between the two germline ends. Assay: immunoSEQ multiplex PCR; the TCRdb copy retains only in-frame clones and omits some. The sample lists fewer than 300,000 clones, roughly nine tenths occurring once. Sequenced input: peripheral blood. The chain links TRBV19 to TRBJ1-5; D unclear. This receptor was obtained from a woman aged 25 to 39 with COVID-19, enrolled during active disease. CDR3 in DNA: TGTGCCAGTAGTATACAGGATCTGGGTCAGCCCCAGCATTTT. Its translation: CASSIQDLGQPQHF.